This record looks at one T cell receptor (beta chain) sequence and its context. This clone was picked up many times. Its antigen is still unknown. Within one base of it there is no much larger clone, and no base qualities were kept. The library was generated by the immunoSEQ multiplex PCR assay. The table comes from immuneACCESS by way of TCRdb, which keeps in-frame sequences with V and J called. Part of the clones is missing from these tables; in studies checked, under half for an unresolved V gene and the rest for unknown reasons. The sample table holds about 67,000 clones, of which approximately 90% were seen once. The top ten hold roughly 2.6% of the sample. The sample is drawn from a study of T cell changes during pregnancy in multiple sclerosis (dated by TCRdb to between 2018 and 2021). At the level of the whole study: Changes in the T cell repertoire over the course of pregnancy were examined in this study in women with multiple sclerosis.

This specimen consisted of peripheral blood, obtained in the second trimester of pregnancy. This receptor was taken from a female donor in good health, enrolled as a control in a pregnancy study.

Read as DNA, the sequence is TGTGCCAGCAGCACACAGGGGCCCCTCCACTTT. The resulting protein is CASSTQGPLHF. The V gene is TRBV7-9 and the J gene is TRBJ1-6; 7 middle bases align to TRBD1. The CDR3, cysteine through phenylalanine, is 11 amino acids long. CDR3 DNA only is kept here, 33 bases in frame from base 1. As encoded in the germline V gene (reference sequence), CDR1 is SEHNR while CDR2 is FQNEAQ. Trimming takes 5 bases off V and 13 bases off J; junction bases not matched to a gene: 2. Reference TRBV7-9 and TRBJ1-6 genes cover what lies past the CDR3, so the full variable domain is DTGVSQNPRHKITKRGQNVTFRCDPISEHNRLYWYRQTLGQGPEFLTYFQNEAQLEKSRLLSDRFSAERPKGSFSTLEIQRTEQGDSAMYLCASSTQGPLHFGNGTRLTVT.